Listed below are T cell receptor beta chains from one sample, sequenced in a study of blood T cell repertoires in COVID-19. The assay was immunoSEQ multiplex PCR, and TCRdb's table has in-frame clones only and misses some. The data hold about 310,000 clones, with around 89% observed a single time. Source material: PBMCs or T cells enriched from blood (not recorded which). All receptors come from a woman between 18 and 29 years old with acute COVID-19. The CDR3 runs from the conserved cysteine through the conserved F or W. Each record gives: CDR3 protein, CDR3 DNA, V gene, J gene, clone size, D gene. D genes are given only for firm matches. Clone sizes are given selectively: once, few, many, or a class where the clone is expanded.

cdr3_aa: CASSSHEDRTRQYF
cdr3_nt: TGTGCCAGCAGTTCCCACGAGGACAGGACCAGGCAGTACTTC
v_call: TRBV27
j_call: TRBJ2-7
clone_size: -
d_call: TRBD1

cdr3_aa: CASSQALAEGLTQYF
cdr3_nt: TGTGCCAGCAGCCAAGCTCTAGCGGAGGGGTTGACGCAGTATTTT
v_call: TRBV3-1/TRBV3-2
j_call: TRBJ2-3
clone_size: -
d_call: TRBD2

cdr3_aa: CASSHSTGPLTGELFF
cdr3_nt: TGCGCCAGCAGCCATTCGACAGGGCCTCTCACCGGGGAGCTGTTTTTT
v_call: TRBV10-1
j_call: TRBJ2-2
clone_size: -
d_call: TRBD1

cdr3_aa: CASSDREDEKLFF
cdr3_nt: TGTGCCAGCTCAGACAGGGAAGATGAAAAACTGTTTTTT
v_call: TRBV18
j_call: TRBJ1-4
clone_size: -
d_call: TRBD1

cdr3_aa: CASSWGLADNEQFF
cdr3_nt: TGTGCCAGCAGTTGGGGACTAGCCGACAATGAGCAGTTCTTC
v_call: TRBV11-2
j_call: TRBJ2-1
clone_size: -
d_call: TRBD2

cdr3_aa: CASSGGLAGAPGADTQYF
cdr3_nt: TGTGCCAGCTCTGGGGGGCTAGCGGGAGCCCCCGGGGCAGATACGCAGTATTTT
v_call: TRBV27
j_call: TRBJ2-3
clone_size: -
d_call: TRBD2

cdr3_aa: CASSLRLAGSTDTQYF
cdr3_nt: TGTGCCAGCAGCCTACGACTAGCGGGTAGCACAGATACGCAGTATTTT
v_call: TRBV7-2
j_call: TRBJ2-3
clone_size: -
d_call: TRBD2

cdr3_aa: CASSLGGRAEAFF
cdr3_nt: TGTGCCAGCAGCTTAGGGGGGAGGGCTGAAGCTTTCTTT
v_call: TRBV7-9
j_call: TRBJ1-1
clone_size: -
d_call: -

cdr3_aa: CASSSGSEAFF
cdr3_nt: TGTGCCAGCAGTTCAGGGTCTGAAGCTTTCTTT
v_call: TRBV28
j_call: TRBJ1-1
clone_size: -
d_call: -

cdr3_aa: CASSSDRGTEAFF
cdr3_nt: TGTGCCAGCAGCTCGGACCGGGGTACTGAAGCTTTCTTT
v_call: TRBV3-1/TRBV3-2
j_call: TRBJ1-1
clone_size: few
d_call: -

cdr3_aa: CASSGRDRGLDNSPLHF
cdr3_nt: TGTGCCAGCAGCGGAAGGGACAGGGGGCTAGATAATTCACCCCTCCACTTT
v_call: TRBV7-2
j_call: TRBJ1-6
clone_size: -
d_call: TRBD1

cdr3_aa: CASSWLAGGLREQYF
cdr3_nt: TGTGCCAGCAGCTGGCTAGCGGGAGGGCTCCGCGAGCAGTACTTC
v_call: TRBV3-1/TRBV3-2
j_call: TRBJ2-7
clone_size: -
d_call: TRBD2

cdr3_aa: CAWSPDRGYSNQPQHF
cdr3_nt: TGTGCCTGGAGTCCCGACAGGGGCTATAGCAATCAGCCCCAGCATTTT
v_call: TRBV30
j_call: TRBJ1-5
clone_size: -
d_call: TRBD1

cdr3_aa: CASSSGLAGVYETQYF
cdr3_nt: TGTGCCAGCAGCTCCGGACTAGCGGGAGTTTATGAGACCCAGTACTTC
v_call: TRBV11-2
j_call: TRBJ2-5
clone_size: once
d_call: TRBD2

cdr3_aa: CASSLIPGAYGYTF
cdr3_nt: TGTGCCAGCAGTTTAATTCCAGGGGCCTATGGCTACACCTTC
v_call: TRBV28
j_call: TRBJ1-2
clone_size: -
d_call: -

cdr3_aa: CASSTPAPGITYNEQFF
cdr3_nt: TGTGCCAGCAGCACCCCAGCCCCGGGGATTACCTACAATGAGCAGTTCTTC
v_call: TRBV21-1
j_call: TRBJ2-1
clone_size: -
d_call: -

cdr3_aa: CASSLGTRINEQFF
cdr3_nt: TGTGCCAGCAGCTTAGGTACTAGAATTAATGAGCAGTTCTTC
v_call: TRBV11-1
j_call: TRBJ2-1
clone_size: -
d_call: -

cdr3_aa: CASSSNRDRWEETQYF
cdr3_nt: TGTGCCAGCAGCTCCAACCGGGACAGGTGGGAAGAGACCCAGTACTTC
v_call: TRBV9
j_call: TRBJ2-5
clone_size: -
d_call: TRBD1

cdr3_aa: CSVIRGSGSPIFDEQFF
cdr3_nt: TGCAGCGTAATCCGAGGTAGCGGGAGCCCCATTTTCGATGAGCAGTTCTTC
v_call: TRBV29-1
j_call: TRBJ2-1
clone_size: -
d_call: TRBD2

cdr3_aa: CASNDWQGKQPQHF
cdr3_nt: TGTGCCAGTAATGATTGGCAGGGAAAACAGCCCCAGCATTTT
v_call: TRBV19
j_call: TRBJ1-5
clone_size: -
d_call: -

cdr3_aa: CASSSQGSIEKLFF
cdr3_nt: TGTGCCAGCAGCTCACAGGGGAGTATTGAAAAACTGTTTTTT
v_call: TRBV11-2
j_call: TRBJ1-4
clone_size: once
d_call: TRBD1

cdr3_aa: CASSLRDPGMADTQYF
cdr3_nt: TGTGCCAGTAGTTTACGGGATCCGGGAATGGCAGATACGCAGTATTTT
v_call: TRBV19
j_call: TRBJ2-3
clone_size: -
d_call: -

cdr3_aa: CASSQERSSPNEKLFF
cdr3_nt: TGCGCCAGCAGCCAAGAACGGTCCTCGCCCAATGAAAAACTGTTTTTT
v_call: TRBV4-1
j_call: TRBJ1-4
clone_size: -
d_call: -

cdr3_aa: CASSQDLGNLGYGYTF
cdr3_nt: TGTGCCAGCAGCCAAGACCTGGGTAACCTCGGGTATGGCTACACCTTC
v_call: TRBV3-1/TRBV3-2
j_call: TRBJ1-2
clone_size: -
d_call: -

cdr3_aa: CAISVTGNTEAFF
cdr3_nt: TGTGCCATCAGTGTAACGGGGAACACTGAAGCTTTCTTT
v_call: TRBV10-3
j_call: TRBJ1-1
clone_size: -
d_call: -

cdr3_aa: CASSYLAGVDTGELFF
cdr3_nt: TGTGCCAGCAGTTACCTGGCAGGGGTCGACACCGGGGAGCTGTTTTTT
v_call: TRBV6-5
j_call: TRBJ2-2
clone_size: -
d_call: -

cdr3_aa: CASSAGDRGIGSPLHF
cdr3_nt: TGTGCCAGCAGCGCCGGGGACAGGGGTATCGGCTCACCCCTCCACTTT
v_call: TRBV9
j_call: TRBJ1-6
clone_size: -
d_call: TRBD1

cdr3_aa: CASSPLFGNTIYF
cdr3_nt: TGTGCCAGCAGTCCTCTCTTTGGAAACACCATATATTTT
v_call: TRBV12-3/TRBV12-4
j_call: TRBJ1-3
clone_size: -
d_call: -

cdr3_aa: CARRTSSSYEQYF
cdr3_nt: TGTGCCAGGAGGACATCAAGCTCCTACGAGCAGTACTTC
v_call: TRBV2
j_call: TRBJ2-7
clone_size: -
d_call: -

cdr3_aa: CASSVEGQSYNEQFF
cdr3_nt: TGTGCCAGCAGCGTAGAGGGACAGTCCTACAATGAGCAGTTCTTC
v_call: TRBV9
j_call: TRBJ2-1
clone_size: -
d_call: TRBD1

cdr3_aa: CASSLEQGQGLLGPQHF
cdr3_nt: TGTGCCAGCAGCTTGGAACAGGGACAGGGGTTGTTGGGGCCCCAGCATTTT
v_call: TRBV5-5
j_call: TRBJ1-5
clone_size: few
d_call: TRBD1

cdr3_aa: CASSVGVRVRSRPQHF
cdr3_nt: TGTGCCAGCAGCGTAGGGGTCAGGGTAAGAAGTCGGCCCCAGCATTTT
v_call: TRBV9
j_call: TRBJ1-5
clone_size: -
d_call: -

cdr3_aa: CASSESGSLSYEQYF
cdr3_nt: TGTGCCAGCAGTGAATCCGGGAGCCTTTCCTACGAGCAGTACTTC
v_call: TRBV2
j_call: TRBJ2-7
clone_size: -
d_call: -

cdr3_aa: CASSEALTRPSSYNEQFF
cdr3_nt: TGTGCCAGCAGTGAAGCGCTTACTCGCCCAAGCTCCTACAATGAGCAGTTCTTC
v_call: TRBV2
j_call: TRBJ2-1
clone_size: few
d_call: -

cdr3_aa: CASSFGAIFSGRANEQFF
cdr3_nt: TGTGCCAGCAGTTTTGGAGCGATTTTTAGCGGGAGGGCCAATGAGCAGTTCTTC
v_call: TRBV28
j_call: TRBJ2-1
clone_size: -
d_call: TRBD2

cdr3_aa: CAISESVGRSWGGAYEQYF
cdr3_nt: TGTGCCATCAGTGAGTCGGTAGGCCGGTCCTGGGGGGGAGCCTACGAGCAGTACTTC
v_call: TRBV10-3
j_call: TRBJ2-7
clone_size: -
d_call: TRBD2

cdr3_aa: CASSGSATGNTEAFF
cdr3_nt: TGCGCCAGCAGTGGATCGGCGACAGGGAACACTGAAGCTTTCTTT
v_call: TRBV10-1
j_call: TRBJ1-1
clone_size: -
d_call: -